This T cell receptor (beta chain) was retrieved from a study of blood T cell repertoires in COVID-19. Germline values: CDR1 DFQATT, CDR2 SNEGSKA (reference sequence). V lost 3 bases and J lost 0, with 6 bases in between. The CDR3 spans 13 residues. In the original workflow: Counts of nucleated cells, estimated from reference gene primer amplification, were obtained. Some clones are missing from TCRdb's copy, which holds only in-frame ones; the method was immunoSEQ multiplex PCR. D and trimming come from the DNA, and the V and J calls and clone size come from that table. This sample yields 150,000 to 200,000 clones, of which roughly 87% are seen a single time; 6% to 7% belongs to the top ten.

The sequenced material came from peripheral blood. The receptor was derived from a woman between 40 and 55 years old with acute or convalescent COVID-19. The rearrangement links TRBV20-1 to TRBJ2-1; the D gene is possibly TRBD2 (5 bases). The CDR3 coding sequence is TGCAGTGCTAGTAGCGTCTCCTACAATGAGCAGTTCTTC. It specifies CSASSVSYNEQFF.